A few counts support the clone carrying this T cell receptor (beta chain). No antigen is known for it. Investigators reverse transcribed all isolated RNA, so they sequenced expressed TCRB transcripts. Method: immunoSEQ multiplex PCR; TCRdb's copy keeps in-frame clones and lacks some. The sample carries about 360,000 clones, around 12% recorded once. The CDR3 contains 17 residues. J lost 3 bases, V lost 5 bases, and 11 bases had no gene match. The V gene's germline CDR1 is SEHNR and CDR2 FQNEAQ (reference sequence). The data are from a study of beta chain features in type 1 diabetes. Whole-study results and caveats: Sequencing of cDNA might inflate the share of cells that strongly express TCR. Across all four CD4+ subsets, people with type 1 diabetes showed modestly shorter TCRB CDR3s.

The specimen sequenced was naive CD4+ T cells from blood. This TCR was recovered from a woman between 18 and 29 years old with type 1 diabetes. V is TRBV7-9 and J is TRBJ2-5, with TRBD2 identical over 11 bases. In DNA form, the CDR3 reads TGTGCCAGCAGCAAACTAACTAGCGGGAGAGGAGAAGAGACCCAGTACTTC. Translating it yields CASSKLTSGRGEETQYF.